What follows are 21 T cell receptor beta chains derived from one specimen sequenced in a study of T-cell reconstitution after alpha-beta-depleted transplantation in children. Library preparation (for TCRbeta) was performed with unique molecular identifiers. TCRdb itself ran the PCR reads through MiXCR, one entry per CDR3 protein. In the table there are 250,000 or so distinct CDR3 sequences, under 9.5% of which are singletons. The sample consisted of PBMCs, mostly from graft donor cells, taken 180 days after TCRalphabeta/CD19-depleted stem cell transplant. These receptors were obtained from a male patient younger than 18 who had a stem cell transplant for acute lymphoblastic leukemia, so the T cells may come from the graft donor.

At least ten counts were recorded for this clonotype. This rearrangement joins TRBV12-3 or TRBV12-4 to TRBJ2-7; no reliable D call. Trimming took 2 bases from V and 0 from J, leaving 5 bases between them. CDR3 length: 13 amino acids. CDR3 protein: CASSLRNSYEQYF. CDR3 nucleotides: TGTGCCAGCAGTTTACGGAACTCCTACGAGCAGTACTTC.

There are many counts of this clonotype. The chain joins TRBV14 to TRBJ1-3; tentative D call: TRBD1 (5 bases). Trimming shortened V by 4 bases and J by 3 bases, and 10 bases separated the two germline ends. Germline CDR1 is SGHDN and CDR2 is FVKESK. The CDR3 is 14 residues long. CDR3: CASSPGTVGNTIYF. CDR3 nucleotides: TGTGCCAGCAGCCCCGGGACCGTTGGAAACACCATATATTTT.

The sample holds many counts of this clonotype. This chain joins TRBV7-9 and TRBJ2-7; 7 bases match TRBD1. This CDR3 is 14 amino acids long. The J segment lost 0 bases and the V segment lost 9 bases, leaving 8 bases of the junction unmatched. Per the germline V gene, CDR1 is SEHNR and CDR2 is FQNEAQ (reference sequence). The CDR3 DNA reads as TGTGCCAGTAGGGGGCAGACTCCCTCCTACGAGCAGTACTTC. It is translated as CASRGQTPSYEQYF. Together with reference TRBV7-9 and TRBJ2-7, the CDR3 gives the full variable domain: DTGVSQNPRHKITKRGQNVTFRCDPISEHNRLYWYRQTLGQGPEFLTYFQNEAQLEKSRLLSDRFSAERPKGSFSTLEIQRTEQGDSAMYLCASRGQTPSYEQYFGPGTRLTVT.

This clonotype has ten or more counts. The V and J genes are TRBV29-1 and TRBJ1-3; D is undetermined. The CDR3 has 12 amino acids. Germline V gene lookup returns CDR1 SQVTM and CDR2 ANQGSEA. V was trimmed by 4 bases and J by 6 bases, leaving 10 bases between them. Here the CDR3 reads CSVVGRENTIYF. The CDR3 DNA is TGCAGCGTTGTAGGGCGTGAAAACACCATATATTTT.

Remarks on this clonotype: A clone one base away is much larger, so this may be a read error. This chain uses TRBV12-3 or TRBV12-4 with TRBJ2-5; tentative D call: TRBD2 (6 bases). The V gene lost 8 bases and the J gene lost 0 bases, with 13 bases spanning the gap. This CDR3 contains 14 residues. The CDR3 coding sequence is TGTGCCAGCGCCGCTGCGGGGTACCAAGAGACCCAGTACTTC. Its protein product is CASAAAGYQETQYF.

The table lists this clonotype with many counts. CDR3 sequence: CASTIPRGPGNTIYF. CDR3 sequence (DNA): TGTGCCAGCACTATACCTCGGGGGCCTGGAAACACCATATATTTT. The genes are TRBV7-2 and TRBJ1-3; D might be TRBD1 (6 bases). V was clipped by 7 bases and J by 2 bases, with 15 bases between them. The CDR3 has 15 residues. Germline CDR1 is SGHTA and CDR2 is FQGNSA.

This clonotype has at least ten counts. The CDR3 sequence is CASSGYDPRGYNEQFF. The CDR3 nucleotides are TGTGCCAGTAGCGGCTACGACCCCCGAGGTTACAATGAGCAGTTCTTC. V gene TRBV19 combines with J gene TRBJ2-1; the D is unclear. This CDR3 has 16 amino acids. Looked up from germline, CDR1 is LNHDA and CDR2 is SQIVND (reference sequence). Trimming stripped 6 bases from V and 4 bases from J, with 19 bases between.

This clonotype was seen ten or more times. V gene TRBV4-3 combines with J gene TRBJ1-3; D unclear. Germline V lookup: CDR1 LGHNA, CDR2 YSLEER. V lost 0 bases to trimming and J lost 0 bases, with 3 bases between them. This CDR3 has 14 amino acids. CDR3 sequence: CASSQENSGNTIYF. In nucleotides, the CDR3 is TGCGCCAGCAGCCAAGAAAACTCTGGAAACACCATATATTTT.

This clonotype was observed many times. This chain joins TRBV6-5 and TRBJ1-5, with 10 positions matching TRBD1. Germline CDR1 reads MNHEY; CDR2 reads SVGAGI. The CDR3 consists of 14 residues. With 5 bases clipped from V and 6 bases from J, the junction kept 4 bases outside the gene matches. As DNA, the CDR3 is TGTGCCAGCAGTCGACAGGGGGCCAGTCAGCCCCAGCATTTT. It yields the protein CASSRQGASQPQHF.

This clonotype was seen just once. A clone one base away is much larger, so this may be a read error. This rearrangement joins TRBV10-3 to TRBJ2-2; TRBD1 matches 12 bases. This CDR3 has 14 residues. Germline CDR1 and CDR2: ENHRY and SYGVKD. Trimming removed 10 bases from V and 6 bases from J; junction bases left unmatched: 6. The CDR3 here is CATLGQGAAGELFF. The CDR3 bases are TGTGCCACCCTGGGACAGGGGGCTGCCGGGGAGCTGTTTTTT.

This clonotype was counted ten times or more. The rearrangement joins TRBV29-1 to TRBJ2-2; the D gene could be TRBD1 or TRBD2 (6 bases each). Trimming shortened V by 6 bases and J by 7 bases, and 15 bases separated the two germline ends. This CDR3 is 13 amino acids long. Germline loops: CDR1 SQVTM, CDR2 ANQGSEA. CDR3 DNA sequence: TGCAGCGTCGGGGGCCGGCAGGGCGGGGAGCTGTTTTTT. Translation: CSVGGRQGGELFF.

In its sample, this clonotype was seen many times. This chain joins TRBV7-6 and TRBJ2-4; 8 bases fit TRBD1. Germline lookup yields CDR1 SGHVS and CDR2 FNYEAQ. This CDR3 spans 13 amino acids. With V trimmed by 6 bases and J by 5 bases, 3 bases remained unmatched. The CDR3 spells CASSSGGENIQYF. CDR3 nucleotide sequence: TGTGCCAGCAGTTCAGGGGGCGAAAACATTCAGTACTTC.

The sample holds many counts of this clonotype. This chain links TRBV6-5 with TRBJ1-6, with D possibly being TRBD1 (6 bases). Germline V gene sequence: CDR1 MNHEY, CDR2 SVGAGI. The germline V and J ends were trimmed by 0 bases and 0 bases, with 12 bases remaining between them. The CDR3 is 18 amino acids. The CDR3 region is CASSYSSRGSSYNSPLHF. As DNA, the CDR3 is TGTGCCAGCAGTTACTCGAGCAGGGGAAGCTCCTATAATTCACCCCTCCACTTT.

This clonotype was observed at least ten times. This chain joins TRBV10-3 and TRBJ2-7, with 7 bases lining up with TRBD1. Germline V CDR1 and CDR2: ENHRY, SYGVKD. This CDR3 spans 13 amino acids. Trimming cost V 4 bases and J 2 bases; bases outside gene matches: 2. CDR3 protein: CAISGQGTYEQYF. In nucleotides, the CDR3 is TGTGCCATCAGTGGACAGGGAACCTACGAGCAGTACTTC.

This clonotype was detected a few times. This rearrangement joins TRBV2 to TRBJ2-1; the D gene could be TRBD1 or TRBD2 (5 bases each). V shed 8 bases and J shed 7 bases, with 12 bases lying between them. The CDR3 spans 12 residues. Germline CDR1 is SNHLY and CDR2 is FYNNEI. The CDR3 protein is CASPGPPNEQFF. CDR3 bases: TGTGCCAGCCCGGGACCCCCTAATGAGCAGTTCTTC. The whole variable domain, remainder taken from reference TRBV2 and TRBJ2-1, is EPEVTQTPSHQVTQMGQEVILRCVPISNHLYFYWYRQILGQKVEFLVSFYNNEISEKSEIFDDQFSVERPDGSNFTLKIRSTKLEDSAMYFCASPGPPNEQFFGPGTRLTVL.

This clonotype occurred many times. The CDR3 protein is CASSFESYEQYF. The CDR3 nucleotides are TGTGCCAGCAGTTTTGAGAGCTACGAGCAGTACTTC. The chain is built from TRBV12-3 or TRBV12-4 and TRBJ2-7; no clear D. This CDR3 is 12 amino acids long. V lost 3 bases, J lost 3 bases, and 6 bases lay in between.

As regards this clonotype: It may be a read error: a sequence one base away is much more abundant. The chain joins TRBV4-1 to TRBJ2-7; weak D call: TRBD2 (6 bases). This CDR3 has 16 amino acids. Germline V gives CDR1 MGHRA, CDR2 YSYEKL. DNA of the CDR3: TGCACCAGCAGCCAAGAAGTTGCGGGGCTCTCCTACGAGCAGTACTTC. This translates into CTSSQEVAGLSYEQYF.

This clonotype was observed at least ten times. This chain connects TRBV28 to TRBJ2-7, with D maybe TRBD1 (5 bases). There are 14 residues in the CDR3. V lost 3 bases and J 5 bases, leaving 14 bases between the germline ends. CDR1 is MDHEN, CDR2 SYDVKM, per germline. CDR3 protein: CASSLTAKSDEQYF. The CDR3 nucleotides read TGTGCCAGCAGTTTGACAGCGAAAAGCGACGAGCAGTACTTC.

This clonotype was seen ten or more times. The chain combines TRBV12-3 or TRBV12-4 with TRBJ2-5; 7 bases fit TRBD1. This CDR3 has 13 amino acids. Losses at the gene ends were 6 bases for V and 1 base for J; bases not matched to a gene: 2. The CDR3 reads CASRYRGQETQYF. The DNA for the CDR3 is TGTGCCAGCAGGTACAGGGGCCAAGAGACCCAGTACTTC.

This clonotype was found many times. V usage is TRBV28 and J usage is TRBJ2-7, with TRBD1 matching over 10 bases. Germline V gene sequence: CDR1 MDHEN, CDR2 SYDVKM. The CDR3 spans 16 residues. The V and J ends lost 5 bases and 4 bases, in that order; junction bases with no gene match: 11. The DNA for the CDR3 is TGTGCCAGCAGTGTCCTGTCCTTGGGACAGGGGTACGAGCAGTACTTC. Translated: CASSVLSLGQGYEQYF.

This clonotype was counted at least ten times. The chain recombines TRBV18 with TRBJ2-3, with TRBD1 identical over 7 bases. The CDR3 sequence is 13 residues long. CDR1 and CDR2 (germline): KGHSH, LQKENI. The J segment lost 10 bases and the V segment lost 3 bases, leaving 7 bases of the junction unmatched. CDR3 in amino acids: CASSPWEGGAQYF. As DNA, the CDR3 is TGTGCCAGCTCACCTTGGGAAGGGGGCGCGCAGTATTTT.